This TCR beta chain is drawn from a study of T cells in Graves' hyperthyroidism and ophthalmopathy. Each 10 ml fresh peripheral blood draw supplied the PBMCs. It was RNA transcripts that yielded the amplified TCR beta CDR3 regions. RT-PCR in the first round (using the HTBI primer set) targeted the TCR CDR3. Each CDR3 protein is one row after TCRdb ran MiXCR on the multiplex PCR reads. The table includes approximately 25,000 distinct CDR3 sequences, over 35% detected once. This clonotype was detected ten times or more. The CDR3 covers 15 residues. With 3 bases removed from V and 9 bases from J, the gap between germline ends came to 18 bases.

V and J are TRBV12-3 or TRBV12-4 and TRBJ2-1; D might be TRBD2 (5 bases). This clonotype originated in a woman in her twenties or thirties with Graves' hyperthyroidism. The sequencing sample was made of blood. CDR3: CASSFFLAVGGEQFF. DNA of the CDR3: TGTGCCAGCAGTTTTTTTCTAGCAGTGGGCGGTGAGCAGTTCTTC.